This T cell receptor (beta chain) was documented in a study of response to subunit inactivated influenza vaccine. TCRdb independently ran MiXCR on the RT-PCR reads; one entry per CDR3 protein. The repertoire holds hundreds of thousands of distinct CDR3 sequences, with 15% to 18% as singletons. This CDR3 is 15 amino acids long. V was clipped by 4 bases and J by 1 base, with 12 bases between them. Germline values: CDR1 SGHKS, CDR2 YYEKEE (reference sequence). Study findings and constraints: Researchers suggested that each seasonal influenza vaccination recruits few new T cells.

In regard to this clonotype: Antigen unknown.

The source was PBMCs from blood, collected less than 13 days after vaccination. The chain uses TRBV5-5 and TRBJ2-1; possibly TRBD2 for D (5 bases). This sequence was found in a man aged 50 or older who received an inactivated influenza vaccine. The CDR3 nucleotides read TGTGCCAGCAGCCTGTTGGGAGAGTCCTACAATGAGCAGTTCTTC. This translates into CASSLLGESYNEQFF.